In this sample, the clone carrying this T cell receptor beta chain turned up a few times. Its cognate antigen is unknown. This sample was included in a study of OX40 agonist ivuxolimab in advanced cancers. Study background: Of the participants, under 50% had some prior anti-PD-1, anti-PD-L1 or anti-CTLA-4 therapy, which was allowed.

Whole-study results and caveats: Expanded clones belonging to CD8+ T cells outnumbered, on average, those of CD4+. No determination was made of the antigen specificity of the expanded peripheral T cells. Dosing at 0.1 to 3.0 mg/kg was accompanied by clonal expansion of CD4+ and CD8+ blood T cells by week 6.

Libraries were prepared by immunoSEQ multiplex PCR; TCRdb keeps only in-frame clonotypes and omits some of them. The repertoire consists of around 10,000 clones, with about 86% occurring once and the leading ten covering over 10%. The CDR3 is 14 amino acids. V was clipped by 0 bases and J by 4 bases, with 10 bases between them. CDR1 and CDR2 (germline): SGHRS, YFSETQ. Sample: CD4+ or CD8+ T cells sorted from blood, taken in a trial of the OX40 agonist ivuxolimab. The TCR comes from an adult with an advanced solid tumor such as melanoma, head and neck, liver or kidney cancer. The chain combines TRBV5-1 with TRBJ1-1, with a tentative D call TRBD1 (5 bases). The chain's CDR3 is CASSLGQGSTEAFF. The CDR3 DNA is TGCGCCAGCAGCTTGGGGCAGGGAAGCACTGAAGCTTTCTTT.